This is a list of T cell receptor beta chains from one sample in a study of neoadjuvant anti-PD-1 for oral cavity cancer. TCRdb's table, derived via immunoSEQ multiplex PCR, lists solely in-frame clones and lacks some. Of 35,000 to 50,000 clones in the sample, 65% to 85% were seen once. Sequencing was performed on PBMCs, taken after nivolumab (anti-PD-1) treatment. The receptors stem from a person between 40 and 80 years old with oral cavity squamous cell carcinoma. CDR3s include the opening cysteine and the closing phenylalanine or tryptophan. D genes are given only for firm matches. Size values are once, few and many counts, or a class for expanded clones, and some rows have none.

d_call	v_call	cdr3_length	clone_size	j_call	cdr3_aa	cdr3_nt
TRBD1	TRBV5-1	13	.	TRBJ1-2	CASSLTGPGGYTF	TGCGCCAGCAGCCTGACAGGGCCGGGGGGCTACACCTTC
.	TRBV29-1	13	.	TRBJ2-2	CSVEAGYTGELFF	TGCAGCGTTGAAGCGGGTTACACCGGGGAGCTGTTTTTT
.	TRBV28	16	.	TRBJ1-5	CASSLLYGGGDQPQHF	TGTGCCAGCAGTTTATTATATGGGGGAGGGGATCAGCCCCAGCATTTT
.	TRBV14	15	.	TRBJ2-1	CASSQAAGANNEQFF	TGTGCCAGCAGCCAAGCGGCGGGGGCGAACAATGAGCAGTTCTTC
.	TRBV5-1	16	.	TRBJ1-4	CASSLDGDAANEKLFF	TGCGCCAGCAGCCTGGACGGGGATGCGGCTAATGAAAAACTGTTTTTT
.	TRBV4-1	15	.	TRBJ1-6	CASSQPGGFNSPLHF	TGCGCCAGCAGCCAGCCCGGGGGATTTAATTCACCCCTCCACTTT
.	TRBV5-1	14	.	TRBJ1-1	CASSLDSGGTEAFF	TGCGCCAGCAGCCTTGACAGTGGTGGCACTGAAGCTTTCTTT
TRBD1	TRBV4-1	17	.	TRBJ2-2	CASSLTGGFSSTGELFF	TGCGCCAGCAGCCTCACAGGGGGCTTTTCGAGCACCGGGGAGCTGTTTTTT
.	TRBV27	13	.	TRBJ1-3	CASRPGDRNTIYF	TGTGCCAGCAGGCCAGGGGATCGGAACACCATATATTTT
TRBD2	TRBV5-8	16	.	TRBJ2-3	CASSLALAGYTDTQYF	TGTGCCAGCAGCTTGGCCCTAGCGGGGTACACAGATACGCAGTATTTT
TRBD1	TRBV2	15	.	TRBJ1-1	CASRITGGRDTEAFF	TGTGCCAGCAGGATTACAGGGGGCCGGGACACTGAAGCTTTCTTT
TRBD2	TRBV10-3	16	.	TRBJ2-2	CAISEKSGGLTGELFF	TGTGCCATCAGTGAGAAGTCGGGGGGGCTAACCGGGGAGCTGTTTTTT
.	TRBV28	13	.	TRBJ1-2	CASSFGNGYGYTF	TGTGCCAGCAGTTTCGGGAATGGGTATGGCTACACCTTC
.	TRBV7-9	13	.	TRBJ1-6	CASSFPPAYPLHF	TGTGCCAGCAGCTTCCCTCCGGCCTACCCCCTCCACTTT
TRBD1	TRBV19	17	.	TRBJ1-1	CASSHRDRGRGSPEAFF	TGTGCCAGTAGCCACCGGGACAGGGGGCGCGGTAGTCCTGAAGCTTTCTTT
.	TRBV5-1	14	few	TRBJ1-5	CASSEDWYNQPQHF	TGCGCCAGCAGCGAGGACTGGTACAATCAGCCCCAGCATTTT
TRBD1	TRBV5-1	14	.	TRBJ2-7	CASSRRQGSYEQYF	TGCGCCAGCAGCAGAAGACAGGGTTCCTACGAGCAGTACTTC
.	TRBV29-1	12	.	TRBJ2-1	CSVEPGQNEQFF	TGCAGCGTTGAACCGGGTCAGAATGAGCAGTTCTTC
TRBD1	TRBV5-1	17	.	TRBJ2-6	CASSLRDRGPGANVLTF	TGCGCCAGCAGCTTGCGGGACAGGGGGCCAGGGGCCAACGTCCTGACTTTC
TRBD2	TRBV6-1	15	once	TRBJ2-5	CASSILAGDEETQYF	TGTGCCAGCAGTATACTAGCGGGGGATGAGGAGACCCAGTACTTC
.	TRBV10-2	14	.	TRBJ1-5	CASSDTYSNQPQHF	TGCGCCAGCAGTGACACATATAGCAATCAGCCCCAGCATTTT
.	TRBV5-8	11	.	TRBJ2-3	CASSRIYTQYF	TGTGCCAGCAGCCGCATATATACGCAGTATTTT
.	TRBV6-1	16	.	TRBJ1-4	CASSEAGITTNEKLFF	TGTGCCAGCAGTGAGGCAGGGATCACAACTAATGAAAAACTGTTTTTT
TRBD1	TRBV15	14	.	TRBJ1-2	CATSGLQGPYGYTF	TGTGCCACCAGCGGCCTACAGGGGCCTTATGGCTACACCTTC
.	TRBV7-2	15	.	TRBJ1-5	CASSLEGGSNQPQHF	TGTGCCAGCAGCTTAGAGGGAGGCAGCAATCAGCCCCAGCATTTT
TRBD2	TRBV11-2	16	.	TRBJ2-7	CASSLDGAGEGDEQYF	TGTGCCAGCAGCTTAGATGGAGCGGGAGAAGGCGACGAGCAGTACTTC
.	TRBV12-5	14	once	TRBJ1-6	CASGPSLRDSPLHF	TGTGCTAGTGGTCCCTCTTTACGGGATTCACCCCTCCACTTT
.	TRBV7-9	14	.	TRBJ1-5	CASQSGTGNQPQHF	TGTGCCAGCCAATCCGGGACTGGAAATCAGCCCCAGCATTTT